Shown below are 31 T cell receptor beta chains from a single sample sequenced in a study of vaccination and CD4 T cells after COVID-19. What these receptors recognize is not known. As for treatment: roughly 11-day PBMC culture with coronavirus spike peptide pools or control peptides (ViraFEST assay). CD4+ T cells that had been cultured provided DNA sequenced with the Oncomine TCR Beta short-read assay. Each CDR3 protein is one row after TCRdb ran MiXCR on the PCR reads. The data contain 9,000 to 15,000 distinct CDR3 sequences, around 48% of them singletons. Material for sequencing was CD4+ T cells from blood, cultured in vitro. The receptors come from a human donor who had recovered from COVID-19.

In this sample, this clonotype turned up a few times. The chain joins TRBV18 to TRBJ1-3; unclear D gene. CDR3 size: 16 residues. Per germline, CDR1 KGHSH and CDR2 LQKENI. Trimming removed 3 bases at V and 0 bases at J, with 12 bases between. The CDR3 DNA is TGTGCCAGCTCACCTCAACCAGCCAGCTCTGGAAACACCATATATTTT. Amino acid sequence: CASSPQPASSGNTIYF.

This chain links TRBV28 with TRBJ2-7; a weak D match, TRBD2 (5 bases). The germline V and J ends were trimmed by 6 bases and 5 bases, with 17 bases remaining between them. Germline CDR1 and CDR2: MDHEN and SYDVKM. This CDR3 contains 14 residues. In nucleotides, the CDR3 is TGTGCCAGCAGCTCCGGGATTGCCGTTAACGAGCAGTACTTC. Its protein product is CASSSGIAVNEQYF.

The J gene is TRBJ2-7, the V gene TRBV6-1; no clear D. The CDR3 loop spans 17 amino acids. V lost 7 bases and J 0 bases, leaving 22 bases between the germline ends. The germline CDR1 and CDR2 sequences are MNHNS and SASEGT. CDR3 region: CASKVSSVLASSYEQYF. The CDR3 region has the DNA TGTGCCAGCAAGGTTTCGTCGGTCCTTGCAAGCTCCTACGAGCAGTACTTC.

This clonotype was seen only a few times. The chain recombines TRBV30 with TRBJ1-5; D is unclear. Germline V CDR1 and CDR2: GTSNPN, SVGIG (reference sequence). The germline V and J ends were trimmed by 2 bases and 3 bases, with 8 bases remaining between them. The CDR3 contains 13 residues. The CDR3: CAWSLQLNQPQHF. CDR3 nucleotide sequence: TGTGCCTGGAGTCTACAGCTCAATCAGCCCCAGCATTTT.

V gene TRBV2 combines with J gene TRBJ1-2; 8 nucleotides align to TRBD1. The CDR3 length is 13 residues. The V gene end was trimmed by 6 bases and the J gene end by 7 bases; junction bases not matched to a gene: 7. Germline assignment: CDR1 SNHLY and CDR2 FYNNEI. CDR3 sequence: CASREQGEGGYTF. For the CDR3, the DNA is TGTGCCAGCAGAGAACAGGGGGAGGGTGGCTACACCTTC.

The chain links TRBV6-2 or TRBV6-3 to TRBJ2-3, with no clear D. The CDR3 has 11 amino acids. From germline, CDR1 is MNHEY and CDR2 SVGEGT. Between the trimmed V and J ends, which lost 6 bases and 4 bases, there was a span of 5 bases. The CDR3 nucleotides read TGTGCCAGCAGCCCGGCAGATACGCAGTATTTT. It translates to CASSPADTQYF.

The sample holds a few counts of this clonotype. The rearrangement links TRBV7-2 to TRBJ1-6, with D uncertain. The ends were cut back, 3 bases at V and 7 bases at J, with 13 bases in the middle. This CDR3 has 15 amino acids. Per the germline V gene, CDR1 is SGHTA and CDR2 is FQGNSA. CDR3 sequence (DNA): TGTGCCAGCAGCTTTTTGGCCTCGGGAAATTCACCCCTCCACTTT. Its protein is CASSFLASGNSPLHF.

J is TRBJ2-1 and V is TRBV7-2; D is undetermined. CDR1 and CDR2 from the germline V gene are SGHTA and FQGNSA. The CDR3 length is 13 residues. V lost 1 base and J 9 bases, leaving 10 bases between the germline ends. Written as DNA, the CDR3 is TGTGCCAGCAGCTTAGAGGGTATGGGTGAGCAGTTCTTC. Its protein product is CASSLEGMGEQFF.

This chain connects TRBV12-3 or TRBV12-4 to TRBJ1-5; possibly TRBD1 for D (6 bases). This CDR3 spans 14 amino acids. Trimming took off 3 bases at V and 2 bases at J, with 8 bases between the two ends. DNA for the CDR3: TGTGCCAGCAGTTTGGCAGGGGGCAATCAGCCCCAGCATTTT. The encoded protein is CASSLAGGNQPQHF.

This clonotype was seen more than once but under ten times. This chain connects TRBV2 to TRBJ2-3; the D is unclear. There are 18 residues in the CDR3. Trimming shortened V by 3 bases and J by 2 bases, and 21 bases separated the two germline ends. Germline lookup yields CDR1 SNHLY and CDR2 FYNNEI. Here the CDR3 DNA reads TGTGCCAGCAGTGATCAGACAAGGTTGTTTGGTTTCACAGATACGCAGTATTTT. It translates to CASSDQTRLFGFTDTQYF.

This clonotype was found a few times. V is TRBV7-2 and J is TRBJ2-5, with D possibly TRBD1 on 5 matching bases. Trimming took off 3 bases at V and 0 bases at J, with 11 bases between the two ends. Germline V CDR1 and CDR2: SGHTA, FQGNSA. The CDR3 extends over 15 amino acids. The CDR3 nucleotides are TGTGCCAGCAGCTTGCAAGGGGTCTACCAAGAGACCCAGTACTTC. Amino acid sequence: CASSLQGVYQETQYF.

The rearrangement uses TRBV2 and TRBJ2-1; D is unresolved. Deletions cut 10 bases from V and 3 bases from J, with 7 bases between. CDR1 and CDR2 from the germline V gene are SNHLY and FYNNEI. The length of the CDR3 is 11 residues. CDR3 residues: CATGFYNEQFF. In nucleotides, the CDR3 is TGTGCCACAGGATTCTACAATGAGCAGTTCTTC.

The CDR3 spells CASSSTAASTDTQYF. For the CDR3, the DNA is TGTGCCAGCTCATCGACAGCAGCTAGCACAGATACGCAGTATTTT. The rearrangement uses TRBV18 and TRBJ2-3; a possible D gene is TRBD1 (5 bases). The V end was cut by 5 bases, the J end by 0 bases, with 12 bases between. CDR3 length: 15 residues. CDR1 is KGHSH, CDR2 LQKENI, per germline.

As for this clonotype: Because the CDR3's place on the DNA is in doubt, the DNA is left out and the CDR3 is given as listed by TCRdb. CDR3 sequence: CISVSEAYPGTSASGEQFF. This rearrangement joins TRBV7-5 to TRBJ2-1; TRBD2 is taken as the D call from the table, unchecked against the DNA. TRBV7-5 is a documented pseudogene. The CDR3 spans 19 residues, counting both ends.

This clonotype showed up just a few times. The V gene is TRBV5-1, the J gene TRBJ2-7, with D tentatively TRBD1 or TRBD2 (5 bases each). Trimming pared 0 bases from V and 6 bases from J, leaving 10 bases between. Germline loops: CDR1 SGHRS, CDR2 YFSETQ. CDR3 length: 13 amino acids. The CDR3 is CASSLEQAGEQYF. In DNA form, the CDR3 reads TGCGCCAGCAGCTTGGAACAGGCGGGCGAGCAGTACTTC.

This clonotype has just a few counts. The chain has TRBV25-1 and TRBJ2-7; no reliable D call. Trimming removed 0 bases at V and 2 bases at J, with 8 bases between. The CDR3 is 14 amino acids. Germline assignment: CDR1 MGHDK and CDR2 SYGVNS. This CDR3 reads CASSEYSPPYEQYF. In nucleotides, the CDR3 is TGTGCCAGCAGTGAATATTCCCCCCCCTACGAGCAGTACTTC.

J is TRBJ2-1 and V is TRBV6-5; TRBD1 or TRBD2 may be the D gene (5 bases each). This CDR3 is 17 amino acids long. Germline CDR1 is MNHEY and CDR2 is SVGAGI. The V gene lost 1 base and the J gene lost 1 base, with 14 bases spanning the gap. CDR3: CASSYYYRDRSYNEQFF. The CDR3 DNA is TGTGCCAGCAGTTACTACTACCGGGACCGGTCCTACAATGAGCAGTTCTTC.

This clonotype occurred a few times. This chain's CDR3 is CSARSGTGNTIYF. As DNA, the CDR3 is TGCAGTGCTAGGTCCGGGACTGGAAACACCATATATTTT. V gene TRBV20-1 combines with J gene TRBJ1-3; no clear D gene. CDR3 length: 13 amino acids. The V end was cut by 3 bases, the J end by 2 bases, with 8 bases between. Germline V lookup: CDR1 DFQATT, CDR2 SNEGSKA (reference sequence).

This clonotype was detected only a few times. The chain links TRBV27 to TRBJ1-5; a possible D gene is TRBD1 (5 bases). V lost 0 bases, J lost 6 bases, and 24 bases lay in between. The CDR3 is 19 residues long. The germline CDR1 and CDR2 sequences are MNHEY and SMNVEV (reference sequence). CDR3 sequence: CASSLSMSASKGRIQPQHF. CDR3 coding DNA: TGTGCCAGCAGTTTATCGATGTCAGCGAGTAAGGGGAGGATTCAGCCCCAGCATTTT.

This clonotype is termed medium-sized. V and J are TRBV6-4 and TRBJ2-5, with TRBD2 matching over 13 bases. The CDR3 is 17 amino acids. V lost 4 bases, J lost 5 bases, and 10 bases stayed unmatched. CDR1 is MRHNA and CDR2 is SNTAGT in the germline V gene. For the CDR3, the DNA is TGTGCCAGCAGTGTCGACGGACTAGCGGGAGTTTGGGAGACCCAGTACTTC. This translates into CASSVDGLAGVWETQYF.

V and J are TRBV7-9 and TRBJ2-5; 10 bases fit TRBD2. There are 14 residues in the CDR3. Germline CDR1 SEHNR, CDR2 FQNEAQ (reference sequence). Trimming took 2 bases from V and 3 from J; bases not matched to a gene: 0. CDR3 nucleotide sequence: TGTGCCAGCAGCTTACTAGCGGGGGAAGAGACCCAGTACTTC. It specifies CASSLLAGEETQYF.

The rearrangement joins TRBV2 to TRBJ2-1; 10 nucleotides agree with TRBD2. Germline assignment: CDR1 SNHLY and CDR2 FYNNEI. This CDR3 is built from 14 residues. V shed 6 bases and J 5 bases; nucleotides not matched to a gene: 4. As DNA, the CDR3 is TGTGCCAGCAGCCGGACTAGCGGTCACAATGAGCAGTTCTTC. Translation gives CASSRTSGHNEQFF.

This clonotype occurred a few times. The chain employs TRBV2 and TRBJ2-1; D is unclear. The V end was cut by 4 bases, the J end by 0 bases, with 10 bases between. The CDR3 is 15 residues long. The germline gives CDR1 SNHLY, CDR2 FYNNEI. This CDR3 reads CASSGILTSYNEQFF. For the CDR3, the DNA is TGTGCCAGCAGTGGGATCTTAACCTCCTACAATGAGCAGTTCTTC.

V and J are TRBV6-2 or TRBV6-3 and TRBJ2-3, with 7 bases aligning to TRBD2. Germline CDR1 MNHEY, CDR2 SVGEGT. The ends lost 7 bases at V and 5 bases at J; junction bases unmatched: 6. The CDR3 is 13 residues long. CDR3 region: CASKGLLGDTQYF. DNA for the CDR3: TGTGCCAGCAAGGGACTACTAGGAGATACGCAGTATTTT.

This clonotype has only a few counts. The genes are TRBV6-1 and TRBJ2-2, with 7 bases identical to TRBD2. Germline V lookup: CDR1 MNHNS, CDR2 SASEGT. The trim removed 10 bases at V and 3 bases at J, leaving 8 bases unmatched. The CDR3 loop spans 14 amino acids. The CDR3 DNA follows: TGTGCCACCCAAGCTAGCGGCTACACCGGGGAGCTGTTTTTT. Residues: CATQASGYTGELFF.

This rearrangement joins TRBV5-1 to TRBJ1-1; D ambiguous. This CDR3 spans 13 amino acids. The V gene lost 2 bases and the J gene lost 3 bases, with 8 bases spanning the gap. Per the germline V gene, CDR1 is SGHRS and CDR2 is YFSETQ. CDR3 bases: TGCGCCAGCAGCTTTAACGGGGACACTGAAGCTTTCTTT. Residues: CASSFNGDTEAFF. Drawing the rest from reference TRBV5-1 and TRBJ1-1, the complete variable domain is KAGVTQTPRYLIKTRGQQVTLSCSPISGHRSVSWYQQTPGQGLQFLFEYFSETQRNKGNFPGRFSGRQFSNSRSEMNVSTLELGDSALYLCASSFNGDTEAFFGQGTRLTVV.

The CDR3 protein is CASSVGLKGSSYNSPLHF. Written as DNA, the CDR3 is TGTGCCAGCAGCGTAGGCCTGAAAGGGAGCTCCTATAATTCACCCCTCCACTTT. The rearrangement joins TRBV11-2 to TRBJ1-6; no reliable D call. V lost 5 bases and J 0 bases, leaving 17 bases between the germline ends. The CDR3 is 18 residues long. From germline, CDR1 is SGHAT and CDR2 FQNNGV.

The gene calls are TRBV4-1 and TRBJ1-5; D may be TRBD1 (5 bases). Germline values: CDR1 MGHRA, CDR2 YSYEKL. Trimming took off 4 bases at V and 9 bases at J, with 22 bases between the two ends. CDR3 length: 16 residues. CDR3 region: CASSRRIGASAGPQHF. The CDR3 DNA sequence: TGCGCCAGCAGCCGCCGTATTGGGGCGAGCGCGGGGCCCCAGCATTTT.

The rearrangement uses TRBV7-2 and TRBJ1-5, with TRBD1 as a possible D gene (5 bases). The CDR3 consists of 15 residues. CDR1 and CDR2 (germline): SGHTA, FQGNSA. Trimming pared 8 bases from V and 3 bases from J, leaving 17 bases between. The CDR3: CASGLTGNNNQPQHF. In DNA form, the CDR3 reads TGTGCCAGCGGACTAACAGGAAATAACAATCAGCCCCAGCATTTT.

The V gene is TRBV9, the J gene TRBJ1-5; TRBD1 might be the D (5 bases). CDR3 length: 16 residues. Germline assignment: CDR1 SGDLS and CDR2 YYNGEE. The germline V and J ends were trimmed by 0 bases and 7 bases, with 17 bases remaining between them. The CDR3 loop is CASSVGGPRGEQPQHF. CDR3 coding DNA: TGTGCCAGCAGCGTAGGGGGCCCAAGGGGCGAGCAGCCCCAGCATTTT. The full variable domain, its missing parts supplied by reference TRBV9 and TRBJ1-5, is DSGVTQTPKHLITATGQRVTLRCSPRSGDLSVYWYQQSLDQGLQFLIQYYNGEERAKGNILERFSAQQFPDLHSELNLSSLELGDSALYFCASSVGGPRGEQPQHFGDGTRLSIL.

The chain links TRBV14 to TRBJ1-1; D ambiguous. The V and J ends lost 2 bases and 7 bases respectively, with 11 bases between them. From germline, CDR1 is SGHDN and CDR2 FVKESK. The CDR3 is 13 residues long. CDR3: CASSQTGANEAFF. The CDR3 DNA sequence: TGTGCCAGCAGCCAAACGGGTGCAAATGAAGCTTTCTTT.